Listed below are T cell receptor beta chains from one sample, sequenced in a study of T-cell reconstitution after alpha-beta-depleted transplantation in children. TCRdb ran MiXCR on the PCR reads and lists one entry per CDR3 protein. The sample lists hundreds of thousands of distinct CDR3 sequences, 16% occurring once. Sequencing used PBMCs, mostly from graft donor cells, obtained 360 days after TCRalphabeta/CD19-depleted stem cell transplant. The receptor source for this set is a boy in the first two years of life who had a stem cell transplant for Wiskott-Aldrich syndrome, so the T cells may come from the graft donor. Each CDR3 is given with its conserved first and last residue. The order of the fields is J gene, V gene, D gene, clone size, CDR3 protein, CDR3 DNA. The D gene is left open where the match is weak. Expanded clones are given a class, and other clones once, few, many or no size at all.

J gene: TRBJ2-1
V gene: TRBV21-1
D gene: .
clone size: few
CDR3 protein: CASSKGNLQDSRSYNEQFF
CDR3 DNA: TGTGCCAGCAGCAAAGGGAATCTACAGGACTCTCGCTCCTACAATGAGCAGTTCTTC

J gene: TRBJ2-1
V gene: TRBV29-1
D gene: TRBD2
clone size: .
CDR3 protein: CSALGTTRVVQFF
CDR3 DNA: TGCAGCGCTCTTGGGACTACCAGGGTGGTGCAGTTCTTC

J gene: TRBJ2-1
V gene: TRBV4-1
D gene: .
clone size: .
CDR3 protein: CASSQDLSANNEQFF
CDR3 DNA: TGCGCCAGCAGCCAAGATCTGTCAGCGAACAATGAGCAGTTCTTC

J gene: TRBJ1-2
V gene: TRBV2
D gene: .
clone size: many
CDR3 protein: CASSEPGGYTF
CDR3 DNA: TGTGCCAGCAGCGAACCTGGGGGCTACACCTTC

J gene: TRBJ2-7
V gene: TRBV7-9
D gene: .
clone size: few
CDR3 protein: CASSQPGPRYEQYF
CDR3 DNA: TGTGCCAGCAGCCAACCGGGACCACGCTACGAGCAGTACTTC

J gene: TRBJ2-5
V gene: TRBV7-9
D gene: TRBD1
clone size: few
CDR3 protein: CASSLAGQGFQETQYF
CDR3 DNA: TGTGCCAGCAGCTTAGCCGGACAGGGCTTCCAAGAGACCCAGTACTTC

J gene: TRBJ1-2
V gene: TRBV5-1
D gene: .
clone size: .
CDR3 protein: CASSLSGTPRLYGYTF
CDR3 DNA: TGCGCCAGCAGCTTGTCGGGAACGCCTCGGCTCTATGGCTACACCTTC

J gene: TRBJ2-5
V gene: TRBV5-1
D gene: TRBD1
clone size: few
CDR3 protein: CASSYPQGAQETQYF
CDR3 DNA: TGCGCCAGCAGCTACCCACAGGGGGCCCAAGAGACCCAGTACTTC

J gene: TRBJ2-1
V gene: TRBV5-1
D gene: .
clone size: .
CDR3 protein: CASSLVGFDEQFF
CDR3 DNA: TGCGCCAGCAGCTTGGTCGGATTCGATGAGCAGTTCTTC

J gene: TRBJ2-5
V gene: TRBV7-9
D gene: TRBD2
clone size: .
CDR3 protein: CASSFHGEGTQYF
CDR3 DNA: TGTGCCAGCAGCTTCCATGGGGAGGGGACCCAGTACTTC

J gene: TRBJ2-1
V gene: TRBV12-3/TRBV12-4
D gene: .
clone size: few
CDR3 protein: CASTLGRSAYNEQFF
CDR3 DNA: TGTGCCAGCACCCTAGGGAGATCGGCCTACAATGAGCAGTTCTTC

J gene: TRBJ2-5
V gene: TRBV12-3/TRBV12-4
D gene: .
clone size: few
CDR3 protein: CASTLGGTETQYF
CDR3 DNA: TGTGCCAGCACCCTAGGGGGGACAGAGACCCAGTACTTC

J gene: TRBJ2-7
V gene: TRBV12-3/TRBV12-4
D gene: TRBD2
clone size: few
CDR3 protein: CASSLGAGVETYEQYF
CDR3 DNA: TGTGCCAGCAGTTTAGGCGCGGGAGTAGAAACGTACGAGCAGTACTTC

J gene: TRBJ2-1
V gene: TRBV6-5
D gene: .
clone size: few
CDR3 protein: CASSYSKPLSDEQFF
CDR3 DNA: TGTGCCAGCAGTTACTCGAAGCCGTTGAGCGATGAGCAGTTCTTC

J gene: TRBJ2-2
V gene: TRBV12-3/TRBV12-4
D gene: TRBD1
clone size: many
CDR3 protein: CASAPRGQEATGELFF
CDR3 DNA: TGTGCCAGCGCCCCGAGGGGACAGGAGGCAACCGGGGAGCTGTTTTTT

J gene: TRBJ2-5
V gene: TRBV7-9
D gene: .
clone size: few
CDR3 protein: CASSSKLARETQYF
CDR3 DNA: TGTGCCAGCAGCTCGAAGCTAGCGCGGGAGACCCAGTACTTC

J gene: TRBJ2-2
V gene: TRBV20-1
D gene: TRBD1
clone size: .
CDR3 protein: CSARYRGNTGELFF
CDR3 DNA: TGCAGTGCTAGATACAGGGGTAACACCGGGGAGCTGTTTTTT

J gene: TRBJ2-5
V gene: TRBV21-1
D gene: .
clone size: few
CDR3 protein: CASSKALFWGNTETQYF
CDR3 DNA: TGTGCCAGCAGCAAAGCGCTTTTCTGGGGGAATACGGAGACCCAGTACTTC

J gene: TRBJ2-7
V gene: TRBV12-3/TRBV12-4
D gene: TRBD2
clone size: .
CDR3 protein: CASSSRTSGKNSYEQYF
CDR3 DNA: TGTGCCAGCAGTTCCCGGACTAGCGGAAAAAACTCCTACGAGCAGTACTTC

J gene: TRBJ2-3
V gene: TRBV11-2
D gene: TRBD2
clone size: many
CDR3 protein: CASSFGAGDADTQYF
CDR3 DNA: TGTGCCAGCAGCTTTGGGGCGGGAGATGCAGATACGCAGTATTTT